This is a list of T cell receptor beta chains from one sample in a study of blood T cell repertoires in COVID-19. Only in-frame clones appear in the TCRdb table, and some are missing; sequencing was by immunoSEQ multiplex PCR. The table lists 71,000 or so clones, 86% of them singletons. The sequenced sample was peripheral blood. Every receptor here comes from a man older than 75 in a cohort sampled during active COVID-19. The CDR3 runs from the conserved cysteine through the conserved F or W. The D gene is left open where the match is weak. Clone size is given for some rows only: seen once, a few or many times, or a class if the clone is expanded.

CDR3nt: TGTGCCAGCAGTTTAGCCCCCGGTTCACCCCTCCACTTT
CDR3aa: CASSLAPGSPLHF
len: 13
d_gene: -
v_gene: TRBV12-3/TRBV12-4
j_gene: TRBJ1-6
abundance: -

CDR3nt: TGTGCCAGTAGTATCGAGACAGGGGGTACTGAAGCTTTCTTT
CDR3aa: CASSIETGGTEAFF
len: 14
d_gene: TRBD1
v_gene: TRBV19
j_gene: TRBJ1-1
abundance: -

CDR3nt: TGTGCCAGCACCGTGGACAGAAACTATGGCTACACCTTC
CDR3aa: CASTVDRNYGYTF
len: 13
d_gene: -
v_gene: TRBV5-4
j_gene: TRBJ1-2
abundance: -

CDR3nt: TGTGCCAGCAGCCTAGGCCGGGACAGCTACCAAGAGACCCAGTACTTC
CDR3aa: CASSLGRDSYQETQYF
len: 16
d_gene: TRBD1
v_gene: TRBV11-3
j_gene: TRBJ2-5
abundance: -

CDR3nt: TGTGCCATCAGTGAGTTTACAGCCCAGACCCAGTACTTC
CDR3aa: CAISEFTAQTQYF
len: 13
d_gene: -
v_gene: TRBV10-3
j_gene: TRBJ2-5
abundance: -

CDR3nt: TGTGCCAGCAGCCGTGGGGCCTTTAACTATGGCTACACCTTC
CDR3aa: CASSRGAFNYGYTF
len: 14
d_gene: -
v_gene: TRBV3-1/TRBV3-2
j_gene: TRBJ1-2
abundance: -

CDR3nt: TGTGCCAGCAGCGCGACCGGGACAGGACCCTACGAGCAGTACTTC
CDR3aa: CASSATGTGPYEQYF
len: 15
d_gene: TRBD1
v_gene: TRBV9
j_gene: TRBJ2-7
abundance: -

CDR3nt: TGCAGCGTTGAAGAGATCGGGACAGGCGCTCGTGGTAGCTACACCTTC
CDR3aa: CSVEEIGTGARGSYTF
len: 16
d_gene: TRBD1
v_gene: TRBV29-1
j_gene: TRBJ1-2
abundance: -

CDR3nt: TGTGCCAGCAGCGCCGGGGTAGCGGGGGGGGGCACAGATACGCAGTATTTT
CDR3aa: CASSAGVAGGGTDTQYF
len: 17
d_gene: TRBD2
v_gene: TRBV9
j_gene: TRBJ2-3
abundance: -

CDR3nt: TGTGCCAGCAGCTTAGGTAGAAACACCATATATTTT
CDR3aa: CASSLGRNTIYF
len: 12
d_gene: -
v_gene: TRBV7-2
j_gene: TRBJ1-3
abundance: -

CDR3nt: TGTGCCAGCAACAGCCTCTATGGCTACACCTTC
CDR3aa: CASNSLYGYTF
len: 11
d_gene: -
v_gene: TRBV19
j_gene: TRBJ1-2
abundance: -

CDR3nt: TGTGCCAGCAGCCAAGGGACTACCCAAGAGACCCAGTACTTC
CDR3aa: CASSQGTTQETQYF
len: 14
d_gene: -
v_gene: TRBV14
j_gene: TRBJ2-5
abundance: -

CDR3nt: TGCAGCGCAGGGACAGGGGGCCTCGCGCAGTACTTC
CDR3aa: CSAGTGGLAQYF
len: 12
d_gene: TRBD1
v_gene: TRBV29-1
j_gene: TRBJ2-7
abundance: -

CDR3nt: TGCGCCAGCACCATCGGACAGGGAGGCACTGAAGCTTTCTTT
CDR3aa: CASTIGQGGTEAFF
len: 14
d_gene: TRBD1
v_gene: TRBV4-3
j_gene: TRBJ1-1
abundance: -

CDR3nt: TGTGCCAGCAGTTCCCGGAACACTGAAGCTTTCTTT
CDR3aa: CASSSRNTEAFF
len: 12
d_gene: -
v_gene: TRBV12-3/TRBV12-4
j_gene: TRBJ1-1
abundance: -

CDR3nt: TGTGCCAGCAGCCAAGCAGGCTCCGGCGCTGAAGCTTTCTTT
CDR3aa: CASSQAGSGAEAFF
len: 14
d_gene: -
v_gene: TRBV4-2
j_gene: TRBJ1-1
abundance: -

CDR3nt: TGTGCCAGCACCCCTTGGGGCACGACAGGAGGCACTGAAGCTTTCTTT
CDR3aa: CASTPWGTTGGTEAFF
len: 16
d_gene: -
v_gene: TRBV27
j_gene: TRBJ1-1
abundance: -

CDR3nt: TGTGCCACCAGCAGTTTAGGGGGTAGTACAGATACGCAGTATTTT
CDR3aa: CATSSLGGSTDTQYF
len: 15
d_gene: -
v_gene: TRBV15
j_gene: TRBJ2-3
abundance: -

CDR3nt: TGCAGCGTCGAAAGACAGGGTGGAGAGACCCAGTACTTC
CDR3aa: CSVERQGGETQYF
len: 13
d_gene: TRBD1
v_gene: TRBV29-1
j_gene: TRBJ2-5
abundance: -

CDR3nt: TGTGCCAGCAGCCAAGGTTATGAGACTAGGGCCCAGTACTTC
CDR3aa: CASSQGYETRAQYF
len: 14
d_gene: -
v_gene: TRBV3-1/TRBV3-2
j_gene: TRBJ2-5
abundance: -

CDR3nt: TGTGCCAGCAGCCCTCTGGGGGTACTAGCTCGCTACAATGAGCAGTTCTTC
CDR3aa: CASSPLGVLARYNEQFF
len: 17
d_gene: -
v_gene: TRBV7-8
j_gene: TRBJ2-1
abundance: -

CDR3nt: TGCGCCAGCAGCTCTGCCGGGACTAGCGGGGGGAATACGCAGTATTTT
CDR3aa: CASSSAGTSGGNTQYF
len: 16
d_gene: TRBD2
v_gene: TRBV5-1
j_gene: TRBJ2-3
abundance: -

CDR3nt: TGTGCCACCAGTGATAACAGGGGCGAGCAGTACTTC
CDR3aa: CATSDNRGEQYF
len: 12
d_gene: TRBD1
v_gene: TRBV24-1
j_gene: TRBJ2-7
abundance: few

CDR3nt: TGTGCCAGCAGCGCACGGTCAACCTACAATGAGCAGTTCTTC
CDR3aa: CASSARSTYNEQFF
len: 14
d_gene: -
v_gene: TRBV5-4
j_gene: TRBJ2-1
abundance: -

CDR3nt: TGTGCCACCAGTGATCCGGGACAGGGTCAAGAGACCCAGTACTTC
CDR3aa: CATSDPGQGQETQYF
len: 15
d_gene: TRBD1
v_gene: TRBV24-1
j_gene: TRBJ2-5
abundance: -

CDR3nt: TGCGCCAGCCGGGCAGGGGGCGCGGTCACTGAAGCTTTCTTT
CDR3aa: CASRAGGAVTEAFF
len: 14
d_gene: TRBD1
v_gene: TRBV5-1
j_gene: TRBJ1-1
abundance: -

CDR3nt: TGTGCCAGCAGCTCCACACGATCCCTCCGCTACAATGAGCAGTTCTTC
CDR3aa: CASSSTRSLRYNEQFF
len: 16
d_gene: -
v_gene: TRBV7-3
j_gene: TRBJ2-1
abundance: -

CDR3nt: TGTGCCAGCAGCCAAGCTAGGTCAGGGGTGGGTGACAATGAGCAGTTCTTC
CDR3aa: CASSQARSGVGDNEQFF
len: 17
d_gene: -
v_gene: TRBV3-1/TRBV3-2
j_gene: TRBJ2-1
abundance: -

CDR3nt: TGTGCCAGCTCACCCGGTAGCTCTGGGGCCAACGTCCTGACTTTC
CDR3aa: CASSPGSSGANVLTF
len: 15
d_gene: -
v_gene: TRBV18
j_gene: TRBJ2-6
abundance: -